This TCR beta chain was identified in a study of blood T cell repertoires in COVID-19. This clone came up many times. How the authors handled the data: Amplification with reference gene primers provided the estimates of nucleated cell counts. The method was immunoSEQ multiplex PCR; TCRdb's version includes in-frame clones alone and lacks a portion of them. D and trimming were read from the DNA, whereas the V and J calls and clone size are those reported in that table. The sample has about 130,000 clones, about 85% seen once; the top ten hold around 4.5%. The CDR3 is made up of 14 amino acids. Trimming cost V 0 bases and J 6 bases, with 11 bases left between them. CDR1 is MGHRA and CDR2 is YSYEKL in the germline V gene.

Source material: peripheral blood. This TCR was recovered from a human donor in a cohort sampled during active COVID-19. The V and J genes are TRBV4-1 and TRBJ1-1; D ambiguous. CDR3 sequence (DNA): TGCGCCAGCAGCCAAGACGTGGAGGAACCTGAAGCTTTCTTT. Its protein is CASSQDVEEPEAFF.